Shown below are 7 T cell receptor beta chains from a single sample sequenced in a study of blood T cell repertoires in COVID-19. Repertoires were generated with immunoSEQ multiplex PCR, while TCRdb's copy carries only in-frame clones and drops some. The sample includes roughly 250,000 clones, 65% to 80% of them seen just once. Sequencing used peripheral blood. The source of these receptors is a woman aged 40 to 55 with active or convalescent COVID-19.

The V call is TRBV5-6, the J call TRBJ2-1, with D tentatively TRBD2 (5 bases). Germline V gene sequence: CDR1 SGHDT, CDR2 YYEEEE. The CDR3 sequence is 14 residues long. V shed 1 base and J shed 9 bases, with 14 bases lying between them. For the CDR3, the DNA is TGTGCCAGCAGCTTGTTTCGGTTACGGGGTGAGCAGTTCTTC. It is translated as CASSLFRLRGEQFF.

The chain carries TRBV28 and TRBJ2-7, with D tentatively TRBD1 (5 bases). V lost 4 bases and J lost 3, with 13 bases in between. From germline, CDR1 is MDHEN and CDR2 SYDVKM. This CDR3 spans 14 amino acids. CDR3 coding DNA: TGTGCCAGCAGTTCACCCTCCAGGGTCTACGAGCAGTACGTC. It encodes CASSSPSRVYEQYV.

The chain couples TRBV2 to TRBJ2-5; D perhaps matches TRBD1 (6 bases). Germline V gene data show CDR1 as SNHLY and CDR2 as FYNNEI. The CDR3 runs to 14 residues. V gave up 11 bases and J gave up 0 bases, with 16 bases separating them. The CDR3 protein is CACHRDTHQETQYF. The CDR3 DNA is TGTGCCTGTCACCGGGACACCCACCAAGAGACCCAGTACTTC.

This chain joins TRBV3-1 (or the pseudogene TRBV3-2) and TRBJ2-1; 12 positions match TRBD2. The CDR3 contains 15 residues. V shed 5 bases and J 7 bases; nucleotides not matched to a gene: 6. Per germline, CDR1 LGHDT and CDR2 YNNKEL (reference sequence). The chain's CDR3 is CASSLTSGGINEQFF. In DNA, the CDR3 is TGTGCCAGCAGCTTGACTAGCGGGGGTATTAATGAGCAGTTCTTC.

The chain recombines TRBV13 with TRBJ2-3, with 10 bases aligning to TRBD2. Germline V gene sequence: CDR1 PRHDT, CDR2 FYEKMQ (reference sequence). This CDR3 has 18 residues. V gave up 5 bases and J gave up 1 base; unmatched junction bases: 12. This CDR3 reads CASSLRPQLAGRTDTQYF. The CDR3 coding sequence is TGTGCCAGCAGCCTGCGCCCCCAACTAGCGGGGCGCACAGATACGCAGTATTTT. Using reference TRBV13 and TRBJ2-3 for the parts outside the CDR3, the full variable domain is AAGVIQSPRHLIKEKRETATLKCYPIPRHDTVYWYQQGPGQDPQFLISFYEKMQSDKGSIPDRFSAQQFSDYHSELNMSSLELGDSALYFCASSLRPQLAGRTDTQYFGPGTRLTVL.

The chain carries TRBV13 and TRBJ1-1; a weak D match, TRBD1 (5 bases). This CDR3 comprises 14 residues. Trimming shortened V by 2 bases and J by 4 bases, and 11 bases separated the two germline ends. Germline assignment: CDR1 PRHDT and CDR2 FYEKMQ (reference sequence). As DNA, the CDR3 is TGTGCCAGCAGCTTAATGGGGGGAAGCACTGAAGCTTTCTTT. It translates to CASSLMGGSTEAFF.

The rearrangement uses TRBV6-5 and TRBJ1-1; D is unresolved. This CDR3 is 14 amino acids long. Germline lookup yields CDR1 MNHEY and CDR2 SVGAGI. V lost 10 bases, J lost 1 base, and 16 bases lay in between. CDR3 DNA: TGTGCCACTTCATGGGGAGCGGGGAACACTGAAGCTTTCTTT. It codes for CATSWGAGNTEAFF.